This T cell receptor beta chain comes out of a study of shared clonotypes between healthy human individuals. Study-wide results and limits: Sequencing depth was predicted to influence how clonotypes are shared among donors.

Germline V gives CDR1 SQVTM, CDR2 ANQGSEA. This CDR3 is built from 13 residues. V gave up 3 bases and J gave up 9 bases, with 15 bases separating them. The assay was immunoSEQ multiplex PCR, and TCRdb's table has in-frame clones only and misses some. Altogether about 640,000 clones are present, around 72% being singletons, with the ten largest covering under 2%. As regards this clone: Antigen unknown.

The chain has TRBV29-1 and TRBJ2-1, with D perhaps assigned TRBD1 or TRBD2 (5 bases each). The TCR was taken from a woman aged 30 to 39 in good health. The material sequenced was memory CD4+ T cells sorted from blood. The subset is: CD45RA-negative fraction. The CDR3 is CSVDSGQGREQFF. CDR3 coding DNA: TGCAGCGTTGATTCAGGGCAGGGACGTGAGCAGTTCTTC.